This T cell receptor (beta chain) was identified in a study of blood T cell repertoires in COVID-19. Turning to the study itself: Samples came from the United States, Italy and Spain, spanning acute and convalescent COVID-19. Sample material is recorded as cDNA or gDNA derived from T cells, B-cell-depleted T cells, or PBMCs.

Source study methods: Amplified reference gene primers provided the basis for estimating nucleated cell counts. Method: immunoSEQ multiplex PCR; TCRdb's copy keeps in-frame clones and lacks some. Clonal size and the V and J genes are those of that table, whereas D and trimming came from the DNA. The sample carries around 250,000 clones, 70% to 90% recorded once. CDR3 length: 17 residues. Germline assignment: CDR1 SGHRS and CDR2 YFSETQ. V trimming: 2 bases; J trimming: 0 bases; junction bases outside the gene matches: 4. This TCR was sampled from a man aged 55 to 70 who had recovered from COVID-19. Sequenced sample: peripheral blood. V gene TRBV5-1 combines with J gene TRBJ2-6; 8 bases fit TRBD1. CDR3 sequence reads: CASSLGDRLSGANVLTF. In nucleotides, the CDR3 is TGCGCCAGCAGCTTAGGGGACAGGCTCTCTGGGGCCAACGTCCTGACTTTC.